The clone carrying this TCR beta chain was detected many times. One end of the junction does not line up with germline, which may come from a read error. The assay was immunoSEQ multiplex PCR, and TCRdb's table has in-frame clones only and misses some. The sample carries roughly 260,000 clones, approximately 80% recorded once. This sample is part of a study of blood T cell repertoires in COVID-19. Sequencing used peripheral blood. The TCR sequence derives from a woman aged 40 to 50 with active or convalescent COVID-19.

The CDR3 reads CASSLGRSSGEKLFF. The CDR3 region has the DNA TGTGCTAGCAGCTTAGGTCGGTCTTCGGGTGAAAAACTGTTTTTT. The chain has TRBV7-7 and TRBJ1-4, with D unclear. This CDR3 region has 15 residues. Per the germline V gene, CDR1 is SSHAT and CDR2 is FNYEAQ (reference sequence).